This T cell receptor beta chain emerged from a study of cytomegalovirus exposure and HLA in healthy donors. Overall study context: Approximately 190 million T cells yielded around 100 million unique TCR beta sequences, as an earlier analysis found.

Study observations and caveats: Earlier analysis found most TCR beta V segments productive about 90% or about 30% of the time.

Turning to this clone: What it binds is unknown.

In the PCR, 60 Vbeta and 13 Jbeta primers were used. TCRdb's copy holds only in-frame clones and misses some; the assay was immunoSEQ multiplex PCR. Of some 120,000 clones listed, 83% are singletons. Germline CDR1 and CDR2: LNHDA and SQIVND (reference sequence). V lost 8 bases to trimming and J lost 2 bases, with 13 bases between them. The CDR3 is made up of 14 amino acids. The chain uses TRBV19 and TRBJ1-3, with D perhaps matching TRBD1 (6 bases). This clonotype was sampled from a woman aged 40 to 50 in good health and CMV-seropositive. The sequencing sample was made of PBMCs. The CDR3 coding sequence is TGTGCCAGTCGACAGGAAACCGCTGGAAACACCATATATTTT. Protein sequence: CASRQETAGNTIYF.